The 17 T cell receptor beta chains presented below share a single source sample, sequenced in a study of regulatory T cells in long-lasting Graves disease. CDR3-region Arm-PCR and iRepertoire HTBI primers produced the TCR beta libraries. From the multiplex PCR reads, TCRdb called clonotypes with MiXCR, one entry per CDR3 protein. The data hold fewer than 650,000 distinct CDR3 sequences, with around 15% observed a single time. The sample's time point: newly diagnosed GD, antithyroid drugs for less than 3 months. TCR sequences were obtained from RNA taken from PBMCs. The sample also formed part of further work on T cells in Graves' hyperthyroidism and ophthalmopathy.

The sample consisted of peripheral blood mononuclear cells (PBMCs), taken at new diagnosis, from a patient treated with antithyroid drugs. All receptors derive from a woman in her twenties or thirties with Graves disease.

The chain couples TRBV7-3 to TRBJ2-5, with TRBD2 matching 8 bases. V was clipped by 5 bases and J by 5 bases; unmatched bases: 13. Germline V gene sequence: CDR1 SGHTA, CDR2 FQGTGA. The CDR3 has 16 amino acids. CDR3 loop: CASSLRGLANSETQYF. In DNA, the CDR3 is TGTGCCAGCAGCCTAAGAGGACTAGCAAATTCGGAGACCCAGTACTTC.

Concerning this clonotype: At one of its ends the junction is not consistent with the germline gene, which may arise from a read error. The CDR3 reads CTSSPGLAGGDTGELFF. In nucleotides, the CDR3 is TGTACCAGCAGCCCGGGACTAGCGGGAGGTGACACCGGGGAGCTGTTTTTT. This chain links TRBV3-1 with TRBJ2-2; 15 bases fit TRBD2. This CDR3 region has 17 residues. Germline V lookup: CDR1 LGHDT, CDR2 YNNKEL (reference sequence).

This clonotype has a count of ten or more. The gene calls are TRBV15 and TRBJ2-1; D is unclear. V lost 1 base and J 4 bases, leaving 11 bases between the germline ends. This CDR3 region has 15 residues. Germline loops: CDR1 LNHNV, CDR2 YYDKDF (reference sequence). The CDR3 spells CATSRVAPGYNEQFF. In nucleotides, the CDR3 is TGTGCCACCAGCAGAGTTGCCCCAGGTTACAATGAGCAGTTCTTC.

This clonotype was seen repeatedly, ten times or more. This chain joins TRBV28 and TRBJ2-5, with TRBD1 identical over 8 bases. Per germline, CDR1 MDHEN and CDR2 SYDVKM. The trim removed 5 bases at V and 4 bases at J, leaving 15 bases unmatched. The CDR3 is 17 amino acids. CDR3 sequence reads: CASSGNPGTGNAETQYF. CDR3 DNA sequence: TGTGCCAGCAGTGGCAATCCCGGGACAGGCAACGCAGAGACCCAGTACTTC.

The rearrangement uses TRBV28 and TRBJ1-2, with 10 bases lining up with TRBD1. Germline CDR1 MDHEN, CDR2 SYDVKM. The J segment lost 1 base and the V segment lost 6 bases, leaving 8 bases of the junction unmatched. This CDR3 contains 16 residues. The CDR3 DNA reads TGTGCCAGCAGGTCCGCCGGGACAGGGGTTAACTATGGCTACACCTTC. Its translation: CASRSAGTGVNYGYTF.

This clonotype came up many times. The chain couples TRBV19 to TRBJ2-3; no definite D call. Germline V gene data show CDR1 as LNHDA and CDR2 as SQIVND (reference sequence). The V end was cut by 8 bases, the J end by 4 bases, with 10 bases between. This CDR3 contains 12 residues. CDR3 residues: CASGRGPDTQYF. The CDR3 DNA sequence: TGTGCCAGTGGGCGAGGACCAGATACGCAGTATTTT.

This clonotype has at least ten counts. V is TRBV24-1 and J is TRBJ2-2; a possible D gene is TRBD1 (6 bases). The CDR3 spans 15 residues. Trimming cost V 3 bases and J 7 bases, with 14 bases left between them. The germline V gene has CDR1 KGHDR and CDR2 SFDVKD. CDR3 sequence: CATSDPRTVSGELFF. The CDR3 nucleotides are TGTGCCACCAGTGATCCCCGGACAGTCAGCGGGGAGCTGTTTTTT.

This clonotype has a handful of counts. The chain couples TRBV7-2 to TRBJ1-1; no definite D call. Trimming removed 1 base at V and 1 base at J, with 10 bases between. From germline, CDR1 is SGHTA and CDR2 FQGNSA. The CDR3 is 15 residues long. The CDR3 spells CASSLGNRGNTEAFF. The CDR3 DNA sequence: TGTGCCAGCAGCTTAGGTAACCGGGGGAACACTGAAGCTTTCTTT.

This clonotype was counted ten times or more. V is TRBV28 and J is TRBJ1-5; a weak D match, TRBD1 (5 bases). The V end lost 2 bases, the J end lost 11 bases, and 10 bases lay between the germline ends. Looked up from germline, CDR1 is MDHEN and CDR2 is SYDVKM. CDR3 length: 12 amino acids. The CDR3 loop is CASSLMQGSQHF. CDR3 nucleotides: TGTGCCAGCAGTTTAATGCAGGGATCCCAGCATTTT.

This clonotype was counted ten times or more. The V call is TRBV24-1, the J call TRBJ1-5; no clear D. CDR3 size: 15 residues. CDR1 and CDR2 from the germline V gene are KGHDR and SFDVKD. The V end was cut by 4 bases, the J end by 2 bases, with 11 bases between. The CDR3 loop reads CATSDPKGGNQPQHF. The DNA for the CDR3 is TGTGCCACCAGTGACCCCAAAGGAGGCAATCAGCCCCAGCATTTT.

This clonotype was counted between two and nine times. The CDR3 nucleotides read TGTGCCAGTAGTCCTTGGGGAAACTCTGGAAACACCATATATTTT. Residues: CASSPWGNSGNTIYF. The chain has TRBV19 and TRBJ1-3; D unclear. The V end was cut by 5 bases, the J end by 0 bases, with 11 bases between. Germline-derived CDR1 and CDR2 are LNHDA and SQIVND (reference sequence). This CDR3 spans 15 amino acids.

This clonotype was counted ten times or more. The genes are TRBV5-6 and TRBJ1-5; D uncertain. CDR1 SGHDT and CDR2 YYEEEE come from the germline V gene. The ends were cut back, 2 bases at V and 7 bases at J, with 13 bases in the middle. CDR3 length: 14 residues. As DNA, the CDR3 is TGTGCCAGCAGCTTTCAAAGGGCGGAACAGCCCCAGCATTTT. As protein: CASSFQRAEQPQHF.

This clonotype was counted many times. This chain connects TRBV28 to TRBJ2-1; TRBD2 matches 10 bases. CDR1 MDHEN and CDR2 SYDVKM come from the germline V gene. J was trimmed by 13 bases and V by 8 bases; bases with no gene match: 8. The CDR3 covers 12 residues. The CDR3 reads CASRWTSGIQFF. The CDR3, as DNA: TGTGCCAGCCGTTGGACTAGCGGCATCCAGTTCTTC.

This sequence joins TRBV19 and TRBJ2-3, with 7 bases fitting TRBD2. CDR1 is LNHDA, CDR2 SQIVND, per germline (reference sequence). CDR3 size: 18 residues. The ends lost 1 base at V and 3 bases at J; junction bases unmatched: 13. The CDR3 DNA follows: TGTGCCAGTAGTATAGTTGCGGGAGCGGTGTTGGGAACAGATACGCAGTATTTT. Translation gives CASSIVAGAVLGTDTQYF.

This clonotype has ten or more counts. V and J are TRBV19 and TRBJ2-7; the D is unclear. Looked up from germline, CDR1 is LNHDA and CDR2 is SQIVND (reference sequence). Trimming took 5 bases from V and 7 from J, leaving 15 bases between them. CDR3 length: 13 residues. The CDR3 nucleotides read TGTGCCAGTAGTCGTCAGGCGTTATGGGAGCAGTACTTC. Translation gives CASSRQALWEQYF.

This clonotype was seen more than once but under ten times. The chain has TRBV4-1 and TRBJ1-1; a possible D gene is TRBD1 (5 bases). Germline V CDR1 and CDR2: MGHRA, YSYEKL. V dropped 3 bases and J dropped 0 bases, with 11 bases sitting between them. The CDR3 contains 15 residues. The CDR3 nucleotides read TGCGCCAGCAGCCAGGTGCCAGGGTTGAACACTGAAGCTTTCTTT. Its translation: CASSQVPGLNTEAFF.

The chain recombines TRBV3-1 with TRBJ1-3; D is unresolved. V was shortened by 7 bases and J by 0 bases, with 7 bases between the two germline ends. Germline values: CDR1 LGHDT, CDR2 YNNKEL (reference sequence). The CDR3 contains 13 residues. CDR3 residues: CASTGLSGNTIYF. CDR3 in DNA: TGTGCCAGCACTGGACTCTCTGGAAACACCATATATTTT.